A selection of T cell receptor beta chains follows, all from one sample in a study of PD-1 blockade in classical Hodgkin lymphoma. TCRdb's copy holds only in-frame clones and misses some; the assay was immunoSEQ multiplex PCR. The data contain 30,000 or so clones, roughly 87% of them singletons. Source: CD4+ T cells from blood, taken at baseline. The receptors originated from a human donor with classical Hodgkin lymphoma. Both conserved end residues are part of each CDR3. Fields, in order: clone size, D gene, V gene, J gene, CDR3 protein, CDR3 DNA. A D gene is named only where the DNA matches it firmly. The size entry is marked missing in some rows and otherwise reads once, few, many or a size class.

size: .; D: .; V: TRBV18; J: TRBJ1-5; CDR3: CASSPGIGLSNQPQHF; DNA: TGTGCCAGCTCACCGGGTATAGGGCTTAGCAATCAGCCCCAGCATTTT
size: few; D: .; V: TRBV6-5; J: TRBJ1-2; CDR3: CASIGRSGLYGYTF; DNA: TGTGCCAGCATTGGTCGGTCCGGGCTCTATGGCTACACCTTC
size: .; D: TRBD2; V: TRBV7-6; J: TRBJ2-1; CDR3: CASSSLAGSSYNEQFF; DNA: TGTGCCAGCAGCTCCCTAGCGGGAAGCTCCTACAATGAGCAGTTCTTC
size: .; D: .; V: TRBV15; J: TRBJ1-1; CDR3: CATQNQGFGAFF; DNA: TGTGCCACCCAAAATCAGGGCTTTGGAGCTTTCTTT
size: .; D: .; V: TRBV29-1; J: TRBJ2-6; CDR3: CSAGTRRSGANVLTF; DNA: TGCAGCGCTGGGACCCGACGCTCTGGGGCCAACGTCCTGACTTTC
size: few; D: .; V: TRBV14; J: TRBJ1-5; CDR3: CASSQDLGQPQHF; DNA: TGTGCCAGCAGCCAAGATCTTGGCCAGCCCCAGCATTTT
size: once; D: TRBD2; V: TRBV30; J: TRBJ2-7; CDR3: CASRGVLYSYEQYF; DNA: TGTGCCTCCCGGGGGGTCCTCTACTCCTACGAGCAGTACTTC
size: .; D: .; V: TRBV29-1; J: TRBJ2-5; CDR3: CSVGGRRDSQETQYF; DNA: TGCAGCGTGGGGGGTCGACGGGACAGCCAAGAGACCCAGTACTTC
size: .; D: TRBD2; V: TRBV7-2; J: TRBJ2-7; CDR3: CASSPLAGLSYEQYF; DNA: TGTGCCAGCAGCCCCCTAGCGGGCCTCTCCTACGAGCAGTACTTC
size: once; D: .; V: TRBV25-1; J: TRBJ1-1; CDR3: CASSDWGRDTEAFF; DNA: TGTGCCAGCAGTGATTGGGGAAGGGACACTGAAGCTTTCTTT
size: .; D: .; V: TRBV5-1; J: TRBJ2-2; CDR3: CASSLIVGGDTGELFF; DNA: TGCGCCAGCAGCTTAATCGTGGGGGGCGACACCGGGGAGCTGTTTTTT
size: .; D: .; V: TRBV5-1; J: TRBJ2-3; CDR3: CASSLFSSTDTQYF; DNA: TGCGCCAGCAGCTTGTTTTCTAGCACAGATACGCAGTATTTT
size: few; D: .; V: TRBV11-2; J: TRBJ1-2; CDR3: CASSSIRDGNYGYTF; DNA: TGTGCCAGCAGCTCGATTCGGGACGGGAACTATGGCTACACCTTC
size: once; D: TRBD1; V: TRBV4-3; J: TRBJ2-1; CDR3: CASSHLIPGQGFHNEQFF; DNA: TGCGCCAGCAGCCATTTAATTCCGGGACAGGGTTTCCACAATGAGCAGTTCTTC
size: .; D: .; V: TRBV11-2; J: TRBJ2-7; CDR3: CASSLDGEQYF; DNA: TGTGCCAGCAGCTTAGATGGGGAGCAGTACTTC
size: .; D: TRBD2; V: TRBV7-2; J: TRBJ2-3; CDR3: CASSLASGGSPTDTQYF; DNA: TGTGCCAGCAGCTTAGCTTCCGGCGGGAGCCCCACAGATACGCAGTATTTT
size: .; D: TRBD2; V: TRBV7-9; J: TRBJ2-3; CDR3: CASSSWKAGAADTQYF; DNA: TGTGCCAGCAGCTCGTGGAAAGCGGGAGCGGCAGATACGCAGTATTTT
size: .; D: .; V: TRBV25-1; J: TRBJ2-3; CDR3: CASSPRVSERGDTQYF; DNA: TGTGCCAGCAGTCCCCGGGTCTCCGAAAGGGGAGATACGCAGTATTTT
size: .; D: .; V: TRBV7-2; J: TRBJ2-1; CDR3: CASSSNPLASYNEQFF; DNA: TGTGCCAGCAGCTCCAACCCCCTAGCCTCCTACAATGAGCAGTTCTTC
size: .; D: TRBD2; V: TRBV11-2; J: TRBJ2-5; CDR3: CASSLVAGRVETQYF; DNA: TGTGCCAGCAGCTTAGTTGCAGGGAGGGTTGAGACCCAGTACTTC
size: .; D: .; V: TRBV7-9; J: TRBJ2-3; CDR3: CASSLAPTPSTDTQYF; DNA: TGTGCCAGCAGCTTAGCGCCGACTCCTAGCACAGATACGCAGTATTTT
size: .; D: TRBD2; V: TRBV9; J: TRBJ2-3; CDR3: CASSEGGRRENTQYF; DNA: TGTGCCAGCAGCGAGGGAGGGAGGAGGGAAAATACGCAGTATTTT
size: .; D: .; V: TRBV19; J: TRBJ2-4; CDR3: CASSIWAGSAKNIQYF; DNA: TGTGCCAGTAGTATTTGGGCGGGATCAGCCAAAAACATTCAGTACTTC
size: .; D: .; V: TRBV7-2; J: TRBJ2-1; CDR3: CASSLGGGTNEQFF; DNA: TGTGCCAGCAGCTTGGGGGGAGGGACAAATGAGCAGTTCTTC
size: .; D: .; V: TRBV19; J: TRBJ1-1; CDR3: CASSIEPQATEAFF; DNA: TGTGCCAGTAGTATAGAGCCCCAGGCGACTGAAGCTTTCTTT
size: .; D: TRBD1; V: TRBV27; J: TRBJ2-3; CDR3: CASSPRQGSTDTQYF; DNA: TGTGCCAGCAGTCCCCGACAGGGAAGCACAGATACGCAGTATTTT
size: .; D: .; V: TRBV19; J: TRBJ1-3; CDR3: CASSIAGPGNTIYF; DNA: TGTGCCAGTAGTATAGCGGGGCCTGGAAACACCATATATTTT